This is a list of T cell receptor beta chains from one sample in a study of shared clonotypes between healthy human individuals. Repertoires were generated with immunoSEQ multiplex PCR, while TCRdb's copy carries only in-frame clones and drops some. The data contain some 2,100,000 clones, more than 90% of them singletons. Material for sequencing was naive CD4+ T cells sorted from blood. The origin of the receptors is a man younger than 35 in good health. CDR3s include the opening cysteine and the closing phenylalanine or tryptophan. Clone size is given for some rows only: seen once, a few or many times, or a class if the clone is expanded.

v_call clone_size cdr3_aa
TRBV4-2 once CASSRPQTSGTYEQYF
TRBV7-9 - CASSLLGRDEQYF
TRBV18 - CASSDYADTQYF
TRBV18 - CASSLQGAGEKLFF
TRBV6-6 - CASSYSRTGNTEAFF
TRBV5-1 - CASSLAAGIPYEQYF
TRBV5-1 - CASSLARQGLANYGYTF
TRBV7-9 - CASSLGEQGGYTF
TRBV18 - CASSPYGDGYTF
TRBV7-3 - CASSPQVGLYEQYF
TRBV7-9 - CASSYKQNRGNTEAFF
TRBV30 - CAWSHGAGYVPDTQYF
TRBV7-8 - CASNRDSYEQYF
TRBV5-1 - CASSSDSPHYNEQFF
TRBV7-9 - CASSTQGWALGPLHF
TRBV6-6 - CASSGKEGYTF
TRBV7-9 once CASSFGQSYNSPLHF